The text below deals with one T cell receptor beta chain. The protocol was immunoSEQ multiplex PCR, while the TCRdb copy is restricted to in-frame clones and leaves out a portion. The profile shows 200,000 to 250,000 clones, 70% to 90% of them singletons. The CDR3 totals 14 residues. The V end was cut by 6 bases, the J end by 2 bases, with 11 bases between. CDR1 is SNHLY and CDR2 is FYNNEI in the germline V gene. This record belongs to a study of blood T cell repertoires in COVID-19. This clonotype was obtained from an older man with acute or convalescent COVID-19. The source material was peripheral blood. The V call is TRBV2, the J call TRBJ1-5; possibly TRBD1 for D (6 bases). CDR3 sequence reads: CASRSDSRNQPQHF. The CDR3, as DNA: TGTGCCAGCAGATCGGACAGTCGCAATCAGCCCCAGCATTTT.